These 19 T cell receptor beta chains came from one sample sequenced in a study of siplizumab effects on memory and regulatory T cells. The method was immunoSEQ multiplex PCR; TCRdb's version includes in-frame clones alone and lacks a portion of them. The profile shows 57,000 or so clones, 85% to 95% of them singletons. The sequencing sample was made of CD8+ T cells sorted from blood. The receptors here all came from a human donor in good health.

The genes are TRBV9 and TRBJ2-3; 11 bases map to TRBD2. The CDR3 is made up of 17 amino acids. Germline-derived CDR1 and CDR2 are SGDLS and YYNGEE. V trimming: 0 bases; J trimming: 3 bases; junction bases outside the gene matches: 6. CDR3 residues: CASSVASGTSGTDTQYF. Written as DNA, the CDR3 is TGTGCCAGCAGCGTAGCTTCCGGGACTAGCGGAACAGATACGCAGTATTTT. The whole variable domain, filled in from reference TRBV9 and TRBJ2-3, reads DSGVTQTPKHLITATGQRVTLRCSPRSGDLSVYWYQQSLDQGLQFLIQYYNGEERAKGNILERFSAQQFPDLHSELNLSSLELGDSALYFCASSVASGTSGTDTQYFGPGTRLTVL.

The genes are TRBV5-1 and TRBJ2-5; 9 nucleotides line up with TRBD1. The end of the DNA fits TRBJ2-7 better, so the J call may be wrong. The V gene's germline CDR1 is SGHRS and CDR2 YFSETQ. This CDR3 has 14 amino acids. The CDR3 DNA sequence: TGCGCCAGCAGCCGGGGACAGGGTTCCTACGAGCAGTACTTC. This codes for CASSRGQGSYEQYF.

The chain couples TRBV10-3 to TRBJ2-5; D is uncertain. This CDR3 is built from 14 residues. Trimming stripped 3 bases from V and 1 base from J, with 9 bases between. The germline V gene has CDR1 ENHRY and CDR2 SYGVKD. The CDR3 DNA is TGTGCCATCAGTGAATGGGCTTCCCAAGAGACCCAGTACTTC. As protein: CAISEWASQETQYF.

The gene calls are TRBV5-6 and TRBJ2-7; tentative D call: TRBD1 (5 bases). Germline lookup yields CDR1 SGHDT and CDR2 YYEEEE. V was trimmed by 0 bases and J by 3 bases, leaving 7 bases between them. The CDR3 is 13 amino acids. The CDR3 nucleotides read TGTGCCAGCAGCTTGGGACAGATCTACGAGCAGTACTTC. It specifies CASSLGQIYEQYF.

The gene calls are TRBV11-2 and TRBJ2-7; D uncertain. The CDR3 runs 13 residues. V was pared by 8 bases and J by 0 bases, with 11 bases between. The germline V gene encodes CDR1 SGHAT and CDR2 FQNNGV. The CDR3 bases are TGTGCCAGCCATTGGGTTAGCTCCTACGAGCAGTACTTC. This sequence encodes CASHWVSSYEQYF.

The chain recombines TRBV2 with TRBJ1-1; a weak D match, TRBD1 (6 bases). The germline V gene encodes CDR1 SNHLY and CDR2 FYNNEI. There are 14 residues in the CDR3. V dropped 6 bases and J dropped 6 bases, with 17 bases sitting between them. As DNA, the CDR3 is TGTGCCAGCAGAGAACTACAGGGAAATTCTGAAGCTTTCTTT. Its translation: CASRELQGNSEAFF.

The CDR3: CASSWDRALGYEQFF. The CDR3 nucleotides read TGTGCCAGCTCCTGGGACAGAGCCCTTGGGTATGAGCAGTTCTTC. The J gene is TRBJ2-1, the V gene TRBV18; 7 bases are a match to TRBD1. The CDR3 contains 15 residues. V shed 6 bases, J shed 8 bases, and the junction held 13 bases outside the gene matches. Germline V gene sequence: CDR1 KGHSH, CDR2 LQKENI.

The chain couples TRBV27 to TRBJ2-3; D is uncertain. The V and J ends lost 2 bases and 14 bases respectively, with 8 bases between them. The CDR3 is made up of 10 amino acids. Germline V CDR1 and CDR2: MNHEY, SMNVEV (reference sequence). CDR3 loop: CASSLERWYF. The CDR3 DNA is TGTGCCAGCAGTTTAGAGAGGTGGTATTTT.

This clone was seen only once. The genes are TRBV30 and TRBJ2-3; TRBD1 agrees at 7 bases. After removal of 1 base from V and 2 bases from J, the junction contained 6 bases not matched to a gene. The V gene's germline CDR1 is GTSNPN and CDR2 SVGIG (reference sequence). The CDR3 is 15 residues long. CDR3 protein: CAWSAGTVNTDTQYF. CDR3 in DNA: TGTGCCTGGAGTGCAGGGACAGTGAACACAGATACGCAGTATTTT.

The CDR3 spells CASTEWGRASDTQYF. DNA of the CDR3: TGTGCCAGCACAGAATGGGGGAGGGCCTCAGATACGCAGTATTTT. The chain combines TRBV27 with TRBJ2-3, with TRBD2 matching 7 bases. V gave up 7 bases and J gave up 4 bases; unmatched junction bases: 11. Germline V gives CDR1 MNHEY, CDR2 SMNVEV (reference sequence). The CDR3 extends over 15 amino acids.

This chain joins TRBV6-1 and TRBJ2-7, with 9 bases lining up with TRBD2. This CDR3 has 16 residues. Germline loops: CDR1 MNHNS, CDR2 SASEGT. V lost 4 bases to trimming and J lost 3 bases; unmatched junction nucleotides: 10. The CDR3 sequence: CASSGGQREAFYEQYF. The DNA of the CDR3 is TGTGCCAGCAGTGGGGGCCAGCGGGAGGCCTTCTACGAGCAGTACTTC.

The DNA of the CDR3 is TGTGCCAGCAGTATCCTAATACCGGGACAGGGAAACAATGAGCAGTTCTTC. Its translation: CASSILIPGQGNNEQFF. The chain has TRBV2 and TRBJ2-1, with 9 bases identical to TRBD1. This CDR3 contains 17 residues. Trimming at V came to 5 bases and at J to 5 bases, leaving 13 bases not matched to a gene. Germline V gene sequence: CDR1 SNHLY, CDR2 FYNNEI.

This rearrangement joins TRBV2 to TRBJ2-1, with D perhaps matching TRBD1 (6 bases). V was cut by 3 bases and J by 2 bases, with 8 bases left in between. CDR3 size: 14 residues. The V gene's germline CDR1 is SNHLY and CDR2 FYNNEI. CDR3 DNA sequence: TGTGCCAGCAGTGATGGGACAACCTACAATGAGCAGTTCTTC. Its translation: CASSDGTTYNEQFF.

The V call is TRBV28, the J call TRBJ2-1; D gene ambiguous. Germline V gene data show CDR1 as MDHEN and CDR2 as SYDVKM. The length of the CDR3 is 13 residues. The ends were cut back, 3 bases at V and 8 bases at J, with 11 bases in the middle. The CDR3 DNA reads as TGTGCCAGCAGTTTTTTGGGTAACGATGAGCAGTTCTTC. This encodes CASSFLGNDEQFF.

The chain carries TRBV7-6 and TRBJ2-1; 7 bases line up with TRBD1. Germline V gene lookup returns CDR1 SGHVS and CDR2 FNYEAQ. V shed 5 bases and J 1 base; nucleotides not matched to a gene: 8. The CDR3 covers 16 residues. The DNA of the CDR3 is TGTGCCAGCAGCCCCACTGGGACAGCATCCTACAATGAGCAGTTCTTC. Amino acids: CASSPTGTASYNEQFF.

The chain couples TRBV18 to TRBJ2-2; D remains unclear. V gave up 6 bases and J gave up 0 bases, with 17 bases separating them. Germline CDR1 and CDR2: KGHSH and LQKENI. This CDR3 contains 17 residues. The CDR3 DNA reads TGTGCCAGCTCCCCAGGATTTTATAACGCGAACACCGGGGAGCTGTTTTTT. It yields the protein CASSPGFYNANTGELFF.

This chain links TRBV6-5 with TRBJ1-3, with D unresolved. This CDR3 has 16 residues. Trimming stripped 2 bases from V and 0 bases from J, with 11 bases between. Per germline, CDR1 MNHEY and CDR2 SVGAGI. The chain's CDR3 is CASSYGPGDSGNTIYF. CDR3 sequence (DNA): TGTGCCAGCAGTTACGGGCCAGGCGACTCTGGAAACACCATATATTTT.

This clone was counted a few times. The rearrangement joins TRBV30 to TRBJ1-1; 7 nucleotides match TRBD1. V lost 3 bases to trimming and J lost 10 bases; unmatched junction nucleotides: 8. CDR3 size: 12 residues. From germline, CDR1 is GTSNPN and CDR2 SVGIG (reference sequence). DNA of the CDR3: TGTGCCTGGAGCTGGAAGACAGGGCTAGCTTTCTTT. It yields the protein CAWSWKTGLAFF.

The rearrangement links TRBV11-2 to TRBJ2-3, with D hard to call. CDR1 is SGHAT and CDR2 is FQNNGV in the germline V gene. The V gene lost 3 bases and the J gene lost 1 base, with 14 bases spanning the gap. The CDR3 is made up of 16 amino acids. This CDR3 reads CASSFFPLSRTDTQYF. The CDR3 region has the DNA TGTGCCAGCAGCTTCTTCCCTTTAAGCCGCACAGATACGCAGTATTTT.